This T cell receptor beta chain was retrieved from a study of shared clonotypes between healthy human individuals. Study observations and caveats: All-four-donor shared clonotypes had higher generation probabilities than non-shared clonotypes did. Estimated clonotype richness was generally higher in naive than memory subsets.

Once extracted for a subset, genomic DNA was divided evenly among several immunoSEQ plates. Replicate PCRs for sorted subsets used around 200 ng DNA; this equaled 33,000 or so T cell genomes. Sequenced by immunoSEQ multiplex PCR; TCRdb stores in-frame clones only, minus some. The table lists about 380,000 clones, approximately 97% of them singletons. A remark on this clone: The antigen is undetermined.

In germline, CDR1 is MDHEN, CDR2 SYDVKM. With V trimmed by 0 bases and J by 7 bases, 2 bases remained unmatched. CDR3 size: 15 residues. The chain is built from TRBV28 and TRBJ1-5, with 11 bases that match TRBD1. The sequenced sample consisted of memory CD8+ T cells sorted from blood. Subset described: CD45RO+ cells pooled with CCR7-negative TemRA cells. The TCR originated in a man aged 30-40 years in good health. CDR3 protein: CASSLWDRGHQPQHF. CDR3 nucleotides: TGTGCCAGCAGTTTATGGGACAGGGGGCACCAGCCCCAGCATTTT.